These 21 T cell receptor beta chains share one sample of origin, sequenced in a study of cytotoxic CD8 clonotypes in ibrutinib-treated CLL. Profiled with immunoSEQ multiplex PCR; TCRdb holds only in-frame clones, not every one. The sample consists of 4,500 to 6,000 clones, roughly 68% of them appearing once. Sequenced here: PBMCs, sampled before ibrutinib treatment. These TCRs come from a human donor with chronic lymphocytic leukemia.

The rearrangement links TRBV4-2 to TRBJ1-6; TRBD1 matches at 7 bases. The J segment lost 5 bases and the V segment lost 4 bases, leaving 11 bases of the junction unmatched. The germline V gene has CDR1 LGHNA and CDR2 YNFKEQ. The CDR3 has 17 amino acids. DNA of the CDR3: TGTGCCAGCAGCCGCACTCCCCCGGGACAGAATAATTCACCCCTCCACTTT. Encoded protein: CASSRTPPGQNNSPLHF.

This sequence joins TRBV19 and TRBJ1-2; perhaps TRBD1 as D (5 bases). The CDR3 covers 14 residues. V was trimmed by 5 bases and J by 2 bases, leaving 12 bases between them. The germline V gene has CDR1 LNHDA and CDR2 SQIVND (reference sequence). Here the CDR3 DNA reads TGTGCCAGTAGTGAGGACAAGGCGAACTATGGCTACACCTTC. This gives the protein CASSEDKANYGYTF.

The chain joins TRBV4-2 to TRBJ2-7, with a weak D call TRBD1 (6 bases). The germline CDR1 and CDR2 sequences are LGHNA and YNFKEQ. The CDR3 is 15 amino acids. Trimming took 2 bases from V and 3 from J, leaving 14 bases between them. DNA for the CDR3: TGTGCCAGCAGCCAACCGGGACACACTCTCTACGAGCAGTACTTC. This sequence encodes CASSQPGHTLYEQYF.

DNA for the CDR3: TGTGCCAGCAGCTTCACCCCTCTCGGAGGGGTGCACACAGATACGCAGTATTTT. Its translation is CASSFTPLGGVHTDTQYF. The J gene is TRBJ2-3, the V gene TRBV5-4; possibly TRBD2 for D (6 bases). V shed 2 bases and J shed 2 bases, with 21 bases lying between them. Per the germline V gene, CDR1 is SGHNT and CDR2 is YYREEE (reference sequence). The CDR3 loop spans 18 amino acids.

The chain combines TRBV19 with TRBJ2-6, with TRBD2 identical over 8 bases. The CDR3 extends over 16 amino acids. V lost 1 base and J lost 1; bases outside the gene matches: 0. Germline assignment: CDR1 LNHDA and CDR2 SQIVND (reference sequence). CDR3 DNA sequence: TGTGCCAGTAGTATAGCGGGGGGGTCTGGGGCCAACGTCCTGACTTTC. This gives the protein CASSIAGGSGANVLTF.

V is TRBV13 and J is TRBJ2-7, with D unclear. V lost 3 bases to trimming and J lost 4 bases, with 22 bases between them. Germline V lookup: CDR1 PRHDT, CDR2 FYEKMQ (reference sequence). The CDR3 covers 17 residues. DNA of the CDR3: TGTGCCAGCAGCTTCGGCCTTATGACGGAATCTAGTTACGAGCAGTACTTC. Encoded protein: CASSFGLMTESSYEQYF.

The chain employs TRBV5-6 and TRBJ1-1; D might be TRBD1 (6 bases). From germline, CDR1 is SGHDT and CDR2 YYEEEE. The CDR3 totals 13 residues. V gave up 0 bases and J gave up 5 bases, with 8 bases separating them. In nucleotides, the CDR3 is TGTGCCAGCAGCTTGGGAGGGGGGACTGAAGCTTTCTTT. Its translation: CASSLGGGTEAFF.

This rearrangement joins TRBV29-1 to TRBJ1-2; D not certain. The CDR3 is 12 residues long. Germline CDR1 reads SQVTM; CDR2 reads ANQGSEA. Between the trimmed V and J ends, which lost 4 bases and 3 bases, there was a span of 9 bases. The CDR3 loop is CSVGRTDYGYTF. Here the CDR3 DNA reads TGCAGCGTTGGGAGAACGGACTATGGCTACACCTTC.

V is TRBV7-6 and J is TRBJ1-1; no definite D call. Germline assignment: CDR1 SGHVS and CDR2 FNYEAQ. The CDR3 consists of 14 residues. The germline V and J ends were trimmed by 3 bases and 1 base, with 9 bases remaining between them. The CDR3 DNA reads as TGTGCCAGCAGCTTGACGGACGGGAACACTGAAGCTTTCTTT. Amino acid sequence: CASSLTDGNTEAFF. Full variable domain (outside the CDR3, taken from reference TRBV7-6 and TRBJ1-1): GAGVSQSPRYKVTKRGQDVALRCDPISGHVSLYWYRQALGQGPEFLTYFNYEAQQDKSGLPNDRFSAERPEGSISTLTIQRTEQRDSAMYRCASSLTDGNTEAFFGQGTRLTVV.

The gene calls are TRBV25-1 and TRBJ2-7; D remains ambiguous. Germline CDR1 is MGHDK and CDR2 is SYGVNS. The CDR3 has 13 amino acids. Trimming stripped 6 bases from V and 5 bases from J, with 14 bases between. As DNA, the CDR3 is TGTGCCAGCAGGGCTCTCCAGTGGAACGAGCAGTACTTC. Translated: CASRALQWNEQYF.

This clone was detected a few times. The chain uses TRBV4-1 and TRBJ1-1; D unresolved. The CDR3 has 14 amino acids. The V gene lost 4 bases and the J gene lost 0 bases, with 9 bases spanning the gap. Germline-derived CDR1 and CDR2 are MGHRA and YSYEKL. CDR3 protein: CASSRSTLNTEAFF. In DNA form, the CDR3 reads TGCGCCAGCAGCCGTTCGACACTGAACACTGAAGCTTTCTTT.

This clone showed up just a few times. The genes are TRBV5-4 and TRBJ2-5, with 10 bases matching TRBD2. J was trimmed by 5 bases and V by 2 bases; bases with no gene match: 12. This CDR3 has 17 amino acids. Germline V lookup: CDR1 SGHNT, CDR2 YYREEE (reference sequence). The DNA for the CDR3 is TGTGCCAGCAGCTTACCGGGACTAGCGACAGACAAGGAGACCCAGTACTTC. Its translation: CASSLPGLATDKETQYF.

The V call is TRBV7-8, the J call TRBJ1-6; D is undetermined. CDR3 size: 15 residues. Trimming took off 2 bases at V and 6 bases at J, with 11 bases between the two ends. Per germline, CDR1 SGHVS and CDR2 FQNEAQ. CDR3 sequence: CASSLFRGGNSPLHF. The CDR3 nucleotides read TGTGCCAGCAGCTTATTCCGCGGAGGTAATTCACCCCTCCACTTT.

As regards this clone: A read error may account for a junction end that differs from germline. V is TRBV10-3 and J is TRBJ1-2, with D tentatively TRBD1 (6 bases). CDR1 ENHRY and CDR2 SYGVKD come from the germline V gene. This CDR3 region has 14 residues. CDR3 coding DNA: TGTGCCGTCAGCGGGACACAGACTAACTATGGCTACACCTTC. It specifies CAVSGTQTNYGYTF.

This sequence joins TRBV4-3 and TRBJ1-2; 7 bases fit TRBD1. Per the germline V gene, CDR1 is LGHNA and CDR2 is YSLEER. The CDR3 is made up of 19 amino acids. V shed 0 bases and J 4 bases; nucleotides not matched to a gene: 17. CDR3 nucleotides: TGCGCCAGCAGCCAAGATCTCCTATGGGGAAGGGGGCTTGGCTATGGCTACACCTTC. It is translated as CASSQDLLWGRGLGYGYTF.

The chain links TRBV7-9 to TRBJ1-1, with a tentative D call TRBD1 (5 bases). The V gene's germline CDR1 is SEHNR and CDR2 FQNEAQ (reference sequence). V dropped 5 bases and J dropped 10 bases, with 14 bases sitting between them. The CDR3 runs 12 residues. This chain's CDR3 is CASSPGGSVAFF. CDR3 coding DNA: TGTGCCAGCAGCCCTGGGGGGAGTGTAGCTTTCTTT.

V and J are TRBV2 and TRBJ2-2; 9 positions match TRBD1. Germline CDR1 SNHLY, CDR2 FYNNEI. V shed 7 bases, J shed 6 bases, and the junction held 3 bases outside the gene matches. The CDR3 has 13 amino acids. The CDR3 nucleotides are TGTGCCAGCATTCGACAGGGGGCCGGGGAGCTGTTTTTT. Translation: CASIRQGAGELFF.

This clone has a handful of counts. V gene TRBV11-3 combines with J gene TRBJ2-2, with D tentatively TRBD1 (6 bases). The CDR3 covers 16 residues. Trimming removed 4 bases from V and 1 base from J, with 13 bases in between. Germline-derived CDR1 and CDR2 are SGHNT and YENEEA. Written as DNA, the CDR3 is TGTGCCAGCAGCTCAAGGACAGAACAGAACACCGGGGAGCTGTTTTTT. Translated: CASSSRTEQNTGELFF.

This chain links TRBV18 with TRBJ2-6, with a possible D match to TRBD1 (6 bases). The CDR3 is 19 residues long. In germline, CDR1 is KGHSH, CDR2 LQKENI. The germline V and J ends were trimmed by 3 bases and 0 bases, with 18 bases remaining between them. CDR3 in amino acids: CASSPRQALSRSGANVLTF. CDR3 in DNA: TGTGCCAGCTCACCGCGACAGGCCCTCTCTCGCTCTGGGGCCAACGTCCTGACTTTC.

This sequence joins TRBV2 and TRBJ2-1, with D perhaps matching TRBD2 (6 bases). The germline V gene encodes CDR1 SNHLY and CDR2 FYNNEI. The CDR3 is 14 amino acids. Trimming removed 7 bases at V and 4 bases at J, with 14 bases between. CDR3 sequence: CASTEGDSYNEQFF. CDR3 coding DNA: TGTGCCAGCACCGAAGGGGACTCGTACAATGAGCAGTTCTTC.

This chain links TRBV7-8 with TRBJ2-1; D tentatively reads TRBD1 or TRBD2 (5 bases each). Germline V gene lookup returns CDR1 SGHVS and CDR2 FQNEAQ. The CDR3 extends over 15 amino acids. V lost 1 base, J lost 7 bases, and 14 bases lay in between. The CDR3 protein is CASSLDPGPRNEQFF. The CDR3 nucleotides read TGTGCCAGCAGCTTAGATCCGGGACCGAGGAATGAGCAGTTCTTC.